This T cell receptor (beta chain) was sequenced for a study of blood T cell repertoires in COVID-19. Study summary: Samples came from the United States, Italy and Spain, spanning acute and convalescent COVID-19.

Using immunoSEQ multiplex PCR, the repertoire was profiled, and TCRdb retains in-frame clones only, with some absent. Of some 380,000 clones in the sample, more than 65% are singletons; the top ten hold over 0.95%. This CDR3 has 11 residues. CDR1 and CDR2 (germline): SNHLY, FYNNEI. Trimming cost V 6 bases and J 5 bases, with 8 bases left between them. Sequencing was done on a sample of peripheral blood. The chain joins TRBV2 to TRBJ2-7; D is perhaps TRBD2 (6 bases). The clonotype was recovered from a human donor with acute or convalescent COVID-19. The donor label of this sample is uncertain. In nucleotides, the CDR3 is TGTGCCAGCAGAGGAGGGGACGAGCAGTACTTC. This translates into CASRGGDEQYF.